Listed below are T cell receptor beta chains from one sample, sequenced in a study of follicular helper T cells after annual influenza vaccination. Libraries were prepared by immunoSEQ multiplex PCR; TCRdb keeps only in-frame clonotypes and omits some of them. This repertoire shows 9,900 or so clones, about 80% found once; its top ten account for 0.7% to 0.95%. The source material was CXCR5- memory CD4+ T cells sorted from blood, sampled on the day of influenza vaccination. Every receptor here comes from an adult who received the influenza vaccine. Each CDR3 is given without its conserved first and last residue. The order of the fields is V gene, J gene, clone size, CDR3 protein. Expanded clones are given a class, and other clones once, few, many or no size at all.

TRBV6-5	TRBJ2-1	once	ASSERNEQF
TRBV10-3	TRBJ1-2	.	AISEQGSYGYT
TRBV5-1	TRBJ2-3	.	ASSLAGGRSTDTQY
TRBV5-4	TRBJ2-7	.	ASSLYYEQY
TRBV16	TRBJ2-3	.	ASSQRGSTDTQY
TRBV4-1	TRBJ2-5	.	ASSQVGGGRYQETQY
TRBV5-6	TRBJ2-1	.	ASSLAREQF
TRBV6-1	TRBJ2-3	once	ASSEFGAYDTDTQY
TRBV9	TRBJ1-1	.	ASSVGSNTEAF
TRBV7-2	TRBJ1-2	.	ASSTDWGPVGYT
TRBV10-3	TRBJ2-6	.	AISAASGANVLT
TRBV6-1	TRBJ1-5	.	ASNLQGTNQPQH
TRBV10-3	TRBJ1-6	.	AISERSGNSPLH
TRBV19	TRBJ2-4	.	ASSLQGAKNIQY
TRBV19	TRBJ2-3	.	ASRDLGGDTQY
TRBV11-2	TRBJ1-1	few	ASSRKGRTNTEAF
TRBV5-6	TRBJ2-3	.	ASSPLAGGTDTQY
TRBV19	TRBJ2-3	.	ASRRTSGASTDTQY